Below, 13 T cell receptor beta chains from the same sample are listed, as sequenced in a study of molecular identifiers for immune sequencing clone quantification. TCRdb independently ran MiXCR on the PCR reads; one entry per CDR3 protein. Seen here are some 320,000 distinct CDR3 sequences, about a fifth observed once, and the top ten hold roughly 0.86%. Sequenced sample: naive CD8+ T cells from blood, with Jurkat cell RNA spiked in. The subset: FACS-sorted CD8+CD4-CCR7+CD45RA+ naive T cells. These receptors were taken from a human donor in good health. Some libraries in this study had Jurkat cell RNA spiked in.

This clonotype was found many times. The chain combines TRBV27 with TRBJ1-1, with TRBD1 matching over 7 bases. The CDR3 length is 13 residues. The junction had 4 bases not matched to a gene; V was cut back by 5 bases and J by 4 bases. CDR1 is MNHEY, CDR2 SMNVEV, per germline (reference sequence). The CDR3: CASSGQETTEAFF. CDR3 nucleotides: TGTGCCAGCAGTGGACAGGAAACCACTGAAGCTTTCTTT.

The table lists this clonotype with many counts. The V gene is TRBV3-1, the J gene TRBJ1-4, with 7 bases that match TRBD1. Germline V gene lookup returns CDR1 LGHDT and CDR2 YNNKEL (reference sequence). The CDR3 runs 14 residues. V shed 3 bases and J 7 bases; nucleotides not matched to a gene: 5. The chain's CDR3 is CASSHPGQFEKLFF. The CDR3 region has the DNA TGTGCCAGCAGCCACCCGGGACAGTTTGAAAAACTGTTTTTT. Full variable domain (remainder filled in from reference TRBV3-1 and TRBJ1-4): DTAVSQTPKYLVTQMGNDKSIKCEQNLGHDTMYWYKQDSKKFLKIMFSYNNKELIINETVPNRFSPKSPDKAHLNLHINSLELGDSAVYFCASSHPGQFEKLFFGSGTQLSVL.

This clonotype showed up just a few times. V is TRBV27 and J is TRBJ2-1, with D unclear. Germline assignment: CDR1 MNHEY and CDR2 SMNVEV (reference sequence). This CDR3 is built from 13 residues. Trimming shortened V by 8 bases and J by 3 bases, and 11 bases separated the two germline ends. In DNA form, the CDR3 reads TGTGCCAGCTTCAGTCTCCTCTACAATGAGCAGTTCTTC. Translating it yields CASFSLLYNEQFF.

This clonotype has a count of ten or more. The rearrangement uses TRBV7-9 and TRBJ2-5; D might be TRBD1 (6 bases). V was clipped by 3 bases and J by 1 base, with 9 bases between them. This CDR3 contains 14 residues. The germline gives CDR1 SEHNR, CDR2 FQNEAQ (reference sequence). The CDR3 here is CASSFTGTQETQYF. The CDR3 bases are TGTGCCAGCAGCTTCACAGGGACCCAAGAGACCCAGTACTTC.

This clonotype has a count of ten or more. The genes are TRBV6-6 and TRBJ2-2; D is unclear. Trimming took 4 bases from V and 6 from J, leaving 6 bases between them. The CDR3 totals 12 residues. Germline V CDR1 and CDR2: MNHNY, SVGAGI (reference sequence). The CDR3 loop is CASSFSAGELFF. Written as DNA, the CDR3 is TGTGCCAGCAGTTTTTCCGCCGGGGAGCTGTTTTTT.

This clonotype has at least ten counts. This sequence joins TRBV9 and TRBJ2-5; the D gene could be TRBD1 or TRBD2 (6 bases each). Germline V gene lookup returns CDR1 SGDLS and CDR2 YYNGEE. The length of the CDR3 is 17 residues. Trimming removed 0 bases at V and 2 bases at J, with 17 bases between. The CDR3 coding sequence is TGTGCCAGCAGCGTAGAGGGGGTGGGGGGCCTGCAAGAGACCCAGTACTTC. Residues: CASSVEGVGGLQETQYF.

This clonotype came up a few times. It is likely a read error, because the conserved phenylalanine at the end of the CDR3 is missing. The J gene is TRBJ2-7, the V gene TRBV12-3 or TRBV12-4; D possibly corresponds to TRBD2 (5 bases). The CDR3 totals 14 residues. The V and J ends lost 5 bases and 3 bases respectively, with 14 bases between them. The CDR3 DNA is TGTGCCAGCAGTCTCTGGGAGAGAGTCTACGAGCAGTACTAC. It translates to CASSLWERVYEQYY.

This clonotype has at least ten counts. The CDR3 here is CASSPRLDLGLNSPLHF. CDR3 sequence (DNA): TGTGCCAGCAGCCCTAGACTGGATTTGGGGCTGAATTCACCCCTCCACTTT. V gene TRBV12-3 or TRBV12-4 combines with J gene TRBJ1-6; D might be TRBD1 (5 bases). V was pared by 6 bases and J by 7 bases, with 22 bases between. CDR3 size: 17 residues.

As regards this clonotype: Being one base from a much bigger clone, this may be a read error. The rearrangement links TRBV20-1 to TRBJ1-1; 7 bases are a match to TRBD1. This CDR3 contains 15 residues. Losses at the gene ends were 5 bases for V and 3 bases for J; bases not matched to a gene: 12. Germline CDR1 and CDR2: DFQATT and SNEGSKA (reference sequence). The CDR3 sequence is CSARDRGSSDTEAFF. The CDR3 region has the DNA TGCAGTGCTCGGGACAGAGGTTCGTCTGACACTGAAGCTTTCTTT.

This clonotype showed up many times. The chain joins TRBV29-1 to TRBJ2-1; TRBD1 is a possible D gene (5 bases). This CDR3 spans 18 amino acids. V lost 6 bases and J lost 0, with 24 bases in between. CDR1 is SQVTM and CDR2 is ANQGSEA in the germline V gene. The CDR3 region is CSVPERDSLRSSYNEQFF. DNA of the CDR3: TGCAGCGTGCCCGAAAGAGACAGTCTCAGAAGCTCCTACAATGAGCAGTTCTTC.

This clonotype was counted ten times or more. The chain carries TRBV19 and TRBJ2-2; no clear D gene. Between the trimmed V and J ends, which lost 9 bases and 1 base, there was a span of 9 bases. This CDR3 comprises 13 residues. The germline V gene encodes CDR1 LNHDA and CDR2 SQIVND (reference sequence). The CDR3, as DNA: TGTGCCAGCCCCAAAGAGAACACCGGGGAGCTGTTTTTT. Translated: CASPKENTGELFF.

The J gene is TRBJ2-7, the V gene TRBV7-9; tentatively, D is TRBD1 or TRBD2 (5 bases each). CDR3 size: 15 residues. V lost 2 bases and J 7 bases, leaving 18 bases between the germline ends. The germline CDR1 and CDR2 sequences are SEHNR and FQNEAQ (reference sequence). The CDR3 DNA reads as TGTGCCAGCAGCTTATTGGTCGGGGCCGTTTTGGAGCAGTACTTC. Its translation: CASSLLVGAVLEQYF.

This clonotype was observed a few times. The CDR3 nucleotides are TGTGCCAGCAGCTTATTACAGGGAAATCAGCCCCAGCATTTT. Amino acid sequence: CASSLLQGNQPQHF. The rearrangement links TRBV7-6 to TRBJ1-5, with D perhaps matching TRBD1 (6 bases). This CDR3 comprises 14 residues. Trimming took 2 bases from V and 4 from J, leaving 9 bases between them. CDR1 SGHVS and CDR2 FNYEAQ come from the germline V gene.